These T cell receptor beta chains were read from a single sample in a study of T cells in Graves' hyperthyroidism and ophthalmopathy. TCRdb reprocessed the multiplex PCR reads with MiXCR, giving one entry per CDR3 protein. Here the sample spans around 300,000 distinct CDR3 sequences, approximately 13% being singletons. Sequencing was done on a sample of blood. All receptors come from a woman between 40 and 55 years old with Graves' ophthalmopathy. CDR3s include the opening cysteine and the closing phenylalanine or tryptophan. The D gene is left open where the match is weak. The size entry is marked missing in some rows and otherwise reads once, few, many or a size class.

NA	TRBV6-1	TRBD1	12	TRBJ1-5	TGTGCCAGCGCCAGGGGGCTTTGGCCCCAGCATTTT	CASARGLWPQHF
few	TRBV20-1	TRBD2	15	TRBJ2-2	TGCAGTGCTAGAGTCAGACTAGCATCCCCCGGGGAGCTGTTTTTT	CSARVRLASPGELFF
NA	TRBV5-6	TRBD1	12	TRBJ1-1	TGTGCCAGCAACTTGTGGACAGGGAAGGCTTTCTTT	CASNLWTGKAFF
NA	TRBV11-2	NA	13	TRBJ1-2	TGTGCCAGCAGCTCACAAGGGACCCCGGGCTACACCTTC	CASSSQGTPGYTF
NA	TRBV5-6	TRBD1	13	TRBJ1-2	TGTGCCAGCACCCCGACAGGGACCATTGGCTACACCTTC	CASTPTGTIGYTF
many	TRBV7-2	TRBD1	15	TRBJ1-3	TGTGCCAGCAGCTTAGCGCAGACAGGGGGAAACACCATATATTTT	CASSLAQTGGNTIYF
NA	TRBV19	NA	15	TRBJ1-5	TGTGCCAGTAGTATAGATTCCGGAAACAATCAGCCCCAGCATTTT	CASSIDSGNNQPQHF
many	TRBV11-2	TRBD2	18	TRBJ2-3	TGTGCCAGCAGCTTAGAAATTGGGGTGGTCGGGAGGATAGATACGCAGTATTTT	CASSLEIGVVGRIDTQYF
NA	TRBV7-6	TRBD1	17	TRBJ2-5	TGTGCCAGCAGCTTCATTTCCGGGACAGATTTACAAGAGACCCAGTACTTC	CASSFISGTDLQETQYF
many	TRBV7-3	NA	16	TRBJ1-1	TGTGCCAGCAGCCAAAACAGGCGGACCATGAACACTGAAGCTTTCTTT	CASSQNRRTMNTEAFF
many	TRBV11-3	NA	13	TRBJ1-1	TGTGCCAGCAGCTCCCCGATGAACACTGAAGCTTTCTTT	CASSSPMNTEAFF
few	TRBV7-8	NA	14	TRBJ2-3	TGTGCCAGCAGCGTCCGGCCTCACACAGATACGCAGTATTTT	CASSVRPHTDTQYF
many	TRBV7-9	TRBD2	15	TRBJ2-3	TGTGCCAGCAGCTCCATAGCGGGAGAAGTAGATACGCAGTATTTT	CASSSIAGEVDTQYF
many	TRBV20-1	TRBD2	15	TRBJ2-7	TGCAGTGCTAGGGTTGAGCGGGGGCCCTCCTACGAGCAGTACTTC	CSARVERGPSYEQYF
many	TRBV20-1	TRBD2	15	TRBJ2-7	TGCAGTGCTAGAGACTTGGGACTAGCGGACTACGAGCAGTACTTC	CSARDLGLADYEQYF
few	TRBV5-1	TRBD2	14	TRBJ2-3	TGCGCCAGTTTAGCGGGGGGGGCGGCAGATACGCAGTATTTT	CASLAGGAADTQYF
many	TRBV20-1	NA	13	TRBJ2-7	TGCAGTGCTAGAGAGGGACGGACCTACGAGCAGTACTTC	CSAREGRTYEQYF
many	TRBV9	NA	15	TRBJ1-1	TGTGCCAGCAGCGCGGACACCCTCAAGAACACTGAAGCTTTCTTT	CASSADTLKNTEAFF
once	TRBV19	NA	14	TRBJ1-5	TGTGCCAGTAGGGGACCCTGGTATAATCAGCCCCAGCATTTT	CASRGPWYNQPQHF
many	TRBV29-1	NA	14	TRBJ2-7	TGCAGCGCAACTACGGGGGTCGGTGACTACGAGCAGTACTTC	CSATTGVGDYEQYF
many	TRBV11-3	NA	11	TRBJ2-7	TGTGCCAGCAGCCGTATGAACGAGCAGTACTTC	CASSRMNEQYF
few	TRBV6-1	NA	18	TRBJ2-6	TGTGCCAGCAGCCATATCTCCCTCGGGGGCAAGGGGGCCAACGTCCTGACTTTC	CASSHISLGGKGANVLTF
few	TRBV20-1	NA	13	TRBJ2-7	TGCAGTGCTAGAGATCTCGGAGTCTACGAGCAGTACTTC	CSARDLGVYEQYF
many	TRBV27	TRBD1	15	TRBJ1-1	TGTGCCAGCAGTCCCAACAGGGGGGGGGGCACTGAAGCTTTCTTT	CASSPNRGGGTEAFF
many	TRBV12-3/TRBV12-4	TRBD1	14	TRBJ1-1	TGTGCCAGCAGTCCACCGCGGACAGGGAAAGAAGCTTTCTTT	CASSPPRTGKEAFF
NA	TRBV18	NA	17	TRBJ2-1	TGTGCCAGCTCACCTCGCCCCGAAACGCAGGGGAAACGTGAGCAGTTCTTC	CASSPRPETQGKREQFF
NA	TRBV19	NA	15	TRBJ1-1	TGTGCCAGTAGTATAGATGGGGGCTTGGCCACTGAAGCTTTCTTT	CASSIDGGLATEAFF
NA	TRBV4-1	TRBD2	16	TRBJ2-3	TGCGCCAGCAGCCAGAGACTAGCGGGGGGGCGAGATACGCAGTATTTT	CASSQRLAGGRDTQYF
NA	TRBV24-1	NA	13	TRBJ1-2	TGTGCCACCAGTGATTTGCCGAAAAACTCCTACACCTTC	CATSDLPKNSYTF
NA	TRBV30	NA	15	TRBJ2-3	TGTGCCTGGAGTGTACCCACAGGGTGGTCAGATACGCAGTATTTT	CAWSVPTGWSDTQYF
many	TRBV2	NA	14	TRBJ1-1	TGTGCCAGCAGTGATGTAGACCGAGGAAGAGAAGCTTTCTTT	CASSDVDRGREAFF
NA	TRBV29-1	NA	11	TRBJ1-2	TGCAGCGTTGAAGGTCTCTATGGCTACACCTTC	CSVEGLYGYTF
few	TRBV19	TRBD1	13	TRBJ2-5	TGTGCCAGTAGTGGACAGGGAAAAGAGACCCAGTACTTC	CASSGQGKETQYF
NA	TRBV7-9	NA	15	TRBJ1-2	TGTGCCAGCAGCTTCCCACAGGGCCGAGGGGATGGCTACACCTTC	CASSFPQGRGDGYTF
NA	TRBV20-1	NA	14	TRBJ2-3	TGCAGTGCTCCCTCCCTAGCAGGCACAGATACGCAGTATTTT	CSAPSLAGTDTQYF
many	TRBV12-3/TRBV12-4	NA	14	TRBJ2-3	TGTGCCAGCAGTTGGGGAATAGCTGCAGATACGCAGTATTTT	CASSWGIAADTQYF
many	TRBV28	NA	12	TRBJ1-2	TGTGCCAGTAAGGACAGAAACTATGGCTACACCTTC	CASKDRNYGYTF
few	TRBV24-1	NA	13	TRBJ1-3	TGTGCCACCAGTGATCCCTCTGGAAACACCATATATTTT	CATSDPSGNTIYF
few	TRBV15	NA	14	TRBJ1-4	TGTGCCACCAGCATGTTTTCAGCTAATGAAAAACTGTTTTTT	CATSMFSANEKLFF
many	TRBV7-9	NA	12	TRBJ2-3	TGTGCCAGCATACAGGGCTCAGATACGCAGTATTTT	CASIQGSDTQYF
many	TRBV11-2	NA	14	TRBJ1-1	TGTGCCAGCAGCTTGGGTAGGAAGAACACTGAAGCTTTCTTT	CASSLGRKNTEAFF
many	TRBV27	TRBD1	15	TRBJ1-1	TGTGCCAGCAGTGGGTGGGACAGGGGGCCCACTGAAGCTTTCTTT	CASSGWDRGPTEAFF